The TCR beta chain under discussion was sequenced for a study of shared clonotypes between healthy human individuals. Overall study findings and caveats: Sequencing depth was expected to influence donor clonotype sharing. Only blood was sampled; tissue repertoires likely differ.

All donors qualified as healthy HIV-negative adults and had experienced no recent acute infections or vaccinations. The method was immunoSEQ multiplex PCR; TCRdb's version includes in-frame clones alone and lacks a portion of them. The sample lists fewer than 600,000 clones; 77% were seen once. Germline assignment: CDR1 SEHNR and CDR2 FQNEAQ (reference sequence). V gave up 5 bases and J gave up 9 bases, with 11 bases separating them. The CDR3 loop spans 12 amino acids. Worth noting for this clone: Its antigen is as yet unknown.

The clonotype originates from a woman aged 40 to 50 in good health. Some clones in this sample may be carry-over from other donors' samples. The rearrangement joins TRBV7-9 to TRBJ1-5, with D possibly TRBD1 on 5 matching bases. The sample consisted of PBMCs. The CDR3: CASSRDGRPQHF. CDR3 nucleotides: TGTGCCAGCAGCCGGGACGGACGGCCCCAGCATTTT.